This T cell receptor beta chain was captured in a study of T cells after yellow fever vaccination. Findings of the study overall: Repertoires obtained by FACS sorting could include abundant clonotypes that entered as contaminants from the bulk population.

To note about this clonotype: The antigen remains undetermined.

The study made its TCR cDNA through 5'RACE template switching. That step introduced a universal primer site along with UMIs. TCRdb used MiXCR to reprocess the 5' RACE reads, holding one entry per CDR3 protein. The sample records more than 350,000 distinct CDR3 sequences, roughly 11% being singletons. The starting material was PBMCs, obtained on the day of the first yellow fever vaccination. This TCR came from a man between 18 and 29 years old who received the YFV17D yellow fever vaccine.

The CDR3 DNA reads as TGTGCCAGCAGCTTAGTTGTACGCGCTAGCGGTCAAGAGACCCAGTACTTC. It is translated as CASSLVVRASGQETQYF. V usage is TRBV7-2 and J usage is TRBJ2-5; 7 nucleotides match TRBD2. This CDR3 comprises 17 residues. Losses at the gene ends were 1 base for V and 2 bases for J; bases not matched to a gene: 10. Germline V lookup: CDR1 SGHTA, CDR2 FQGNSA. Using reference TRBV7-2 and TRBJ2-5 for the parts outside the CDR3, the full variable domain is GAGVSQSPSNKVTEKGKDVELRCDPISGHTALYWYRQSLGQGLEFLIYFQGNSAPDKSGLPSDRFSAERTGGSVSTLTIQRTQQEDSAVYLCASSLVVRASGQETQYFGPGTRLLVL.